This TCR beta chain was profiled in a study of T cell responses to AZD1222 COVID-19 vaccine. TCRdb keeps only in-frame clones here, not all; method: immunoSEQ multiplex PCR. The data show around 100,000 clones, roughly 84% seen once. The CDR3 contains 15 residues. V was cut by 4 bases and J by 3 bases, with 17 bases left in between. The V gene's germline CDR1 is SGHNT and CDR2 YYREEE (reference sequence). The chain recombines TRBV5-4 with TRBJ2-7, with a possible D match to TRBD1 (6 bases). The clonotype originates from an adult in good health. Sequences were derived from peripheral blood, sampled on day 0 of AZD1222 vaccination. CDR3: CASSQSGAVRYEQYF. CDR3 in DNA: TGTGCCAGCAGCCAATCAGGGGCGGTTCGCTACGAGCAGTACTTC.